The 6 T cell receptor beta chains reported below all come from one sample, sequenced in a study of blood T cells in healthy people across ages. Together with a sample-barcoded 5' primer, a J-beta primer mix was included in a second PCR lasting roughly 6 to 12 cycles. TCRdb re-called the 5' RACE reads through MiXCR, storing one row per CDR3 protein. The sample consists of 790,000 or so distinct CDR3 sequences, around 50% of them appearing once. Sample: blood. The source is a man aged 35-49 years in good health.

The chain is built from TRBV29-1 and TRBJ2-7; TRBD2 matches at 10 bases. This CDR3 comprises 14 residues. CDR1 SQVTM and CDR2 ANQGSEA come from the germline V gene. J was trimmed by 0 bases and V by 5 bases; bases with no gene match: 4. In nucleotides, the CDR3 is TGCAGCGTTAGGGCTAGCGGGAGCTCCTACGAGCAGTACTTC. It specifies CSVRASGSSYEQYF.

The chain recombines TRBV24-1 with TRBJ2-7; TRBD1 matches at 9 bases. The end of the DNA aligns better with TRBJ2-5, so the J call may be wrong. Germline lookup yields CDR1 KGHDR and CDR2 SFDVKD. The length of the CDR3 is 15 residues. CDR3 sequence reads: CATSELGQGGETQYF. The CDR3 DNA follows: TGTGCCACCAGTGAACTGGGACAGGGAGGGGAGACCCAGTACTTC.

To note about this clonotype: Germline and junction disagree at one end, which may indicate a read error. The CDR3 protein is CSAEDRASNQPQHF. The CDR3 bases are TGCAGTGCTGAGGACAGGGCCAGCAATCAGCCTCAGCATTTT. The chain couples TRBV20-1 to TRBJ1-5; 8 bases line up with TRBD1. CDR1 is DFQATT, CDR2 SNEGSKA, per germline (reference sequence). This CDR3 has 14 amino acids.

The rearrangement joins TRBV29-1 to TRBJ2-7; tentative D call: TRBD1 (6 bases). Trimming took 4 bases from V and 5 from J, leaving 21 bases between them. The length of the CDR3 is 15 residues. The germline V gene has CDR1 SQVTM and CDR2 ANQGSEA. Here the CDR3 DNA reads TGCAGCGTTGCTACCGGGACACAGCCGTTCCACGAGCAGTACTTC. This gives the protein CSVATGTQPFHEQYF.

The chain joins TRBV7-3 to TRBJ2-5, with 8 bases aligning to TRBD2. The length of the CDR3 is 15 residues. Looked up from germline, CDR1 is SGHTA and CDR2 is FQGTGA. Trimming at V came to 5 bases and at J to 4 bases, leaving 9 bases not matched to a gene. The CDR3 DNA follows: TGTGCCAGCAGCCCAAGAGCGGGAGTTCGAGAGACCCAGTACTTC. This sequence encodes CASSPRAGVRETQYF.

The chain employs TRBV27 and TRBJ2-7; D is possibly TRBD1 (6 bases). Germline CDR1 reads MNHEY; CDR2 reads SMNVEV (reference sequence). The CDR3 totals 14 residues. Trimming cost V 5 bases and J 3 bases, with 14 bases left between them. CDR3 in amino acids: CASSVRDTIYEQYF. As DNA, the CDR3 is TGTGCCAGCAGTGTCCGGGACACTATCTACGAGCAGTACTTC.